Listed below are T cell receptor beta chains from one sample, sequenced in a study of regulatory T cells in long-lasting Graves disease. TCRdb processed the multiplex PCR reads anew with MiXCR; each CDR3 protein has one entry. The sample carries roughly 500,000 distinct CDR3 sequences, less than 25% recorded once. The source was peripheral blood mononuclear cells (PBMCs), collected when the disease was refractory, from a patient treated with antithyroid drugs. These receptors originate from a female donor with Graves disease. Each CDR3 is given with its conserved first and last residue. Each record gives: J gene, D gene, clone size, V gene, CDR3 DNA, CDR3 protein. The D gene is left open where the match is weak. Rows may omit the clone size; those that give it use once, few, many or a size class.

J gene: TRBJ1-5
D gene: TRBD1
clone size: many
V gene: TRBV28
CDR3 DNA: TGTGCCAGCAGCTTGACAGGGTGGAATCAGCCCCAGCATTTT
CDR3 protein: CASSLTGWNQPQHF

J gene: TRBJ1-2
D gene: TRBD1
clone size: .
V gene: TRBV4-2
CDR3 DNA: TGTGCCAGCAGCCACGACCCCGGGACAGACAATGGCTACACCTTC
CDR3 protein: CASSHDPGTDNGYTF

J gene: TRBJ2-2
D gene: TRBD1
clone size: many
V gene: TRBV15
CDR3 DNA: TGTGCCACCAGCAGTGAGGACAGGCCTAACACCGGGGAGCTGTTTTTT
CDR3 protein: CATSSEDRPNTGELFF

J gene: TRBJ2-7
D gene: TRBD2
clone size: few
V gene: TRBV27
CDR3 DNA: TGTGCCAGCAGTTTATCGCTAGCGGGCCTAACCGAGCAGTACTTC
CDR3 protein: CASSLSLAGLTEQYF

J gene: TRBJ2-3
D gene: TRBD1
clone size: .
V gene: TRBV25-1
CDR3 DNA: TGTGCCAGCAGTGGGAGACAGGGAAGCACAGATACGCAGTATTTT
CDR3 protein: CASSGRQGSTDTQYF

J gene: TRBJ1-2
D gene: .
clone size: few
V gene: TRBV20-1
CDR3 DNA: TGCAGGCCGTCAGGGTCTAACTATGGCTACACCTTC
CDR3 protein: CRPSGSNYGYTF

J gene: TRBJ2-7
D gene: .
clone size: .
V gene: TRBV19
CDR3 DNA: TGTGCCAGTAGCACCGAGACTGGCTACGAGCAGTACTTC
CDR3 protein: CASSTETGYEQYF

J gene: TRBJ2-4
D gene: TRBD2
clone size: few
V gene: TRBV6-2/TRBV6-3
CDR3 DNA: TGTGCCAGCAGCGCACTAGCGGGAGTAAACATTCAGTACTTC
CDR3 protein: CASSALAGVNIQYF

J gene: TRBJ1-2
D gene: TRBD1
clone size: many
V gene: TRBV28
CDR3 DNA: TGTGCCAGCACCACTTACGGGACAGGGACCGGCTACACCTTC
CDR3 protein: CASTTYGTGTGYTF

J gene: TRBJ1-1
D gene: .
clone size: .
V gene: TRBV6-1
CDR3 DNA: TGTGCCAGCACCCCTAAGCTGGCAGTGACTGAAGCTTTCTTT
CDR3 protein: CASTPKLAVTEAFF

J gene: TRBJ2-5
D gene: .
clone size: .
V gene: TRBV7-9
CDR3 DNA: TGTGCCAGCAGCTTAGTCTCGTACGCGCGGGAGACCCAGTACTTC
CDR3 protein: CASSLVSYARETQYF

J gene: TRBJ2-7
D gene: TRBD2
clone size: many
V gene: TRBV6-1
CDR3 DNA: TGTGCCAGCAGGACCCAAGAGCAGGGACTAGCCTACGAGCAGTACTTC
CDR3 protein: CASRTQEQGLAYEQYF

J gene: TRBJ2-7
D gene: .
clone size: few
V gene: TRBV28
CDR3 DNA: TGTGCCAGCGGATACCAGGGCTACGAGCAGTACTTC
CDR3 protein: CASGYQGYEQYF

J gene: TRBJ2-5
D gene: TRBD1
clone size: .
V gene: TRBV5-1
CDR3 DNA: TGCGCCAGCAGCGCCTACAGGGGCCAAGAGACCCAGTACTTC
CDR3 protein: CASSAYRGQETQYF

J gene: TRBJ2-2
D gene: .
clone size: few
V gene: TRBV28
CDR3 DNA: TGTGCCAGCAGCCATATTTTACTGGGGTACACCGGGGAGCTGTTTTTT
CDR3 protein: CASSHILLGYTGELFF

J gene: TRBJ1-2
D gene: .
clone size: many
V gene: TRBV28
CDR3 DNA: TGTGCCAGCAGTTCCCTCCCGGACAGCTATGGCTACACCTTC
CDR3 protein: CASSSLPDSYGYTF

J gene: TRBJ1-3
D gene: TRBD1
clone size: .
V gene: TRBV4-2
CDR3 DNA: TGTGCCAGCAGCCTGGGACAGGGGGCGCGGGGAAACACCATATATTTT
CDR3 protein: CASSLGQGARGNTIYF

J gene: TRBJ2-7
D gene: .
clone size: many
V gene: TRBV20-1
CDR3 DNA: TGCAGTGCTACCCGGGACAAACTTTACGAGCAGTACTTC
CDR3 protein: CSATRDKLYEQYF

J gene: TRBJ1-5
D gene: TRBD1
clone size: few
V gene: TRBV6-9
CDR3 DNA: TGTGCCAGCAGTTACTCAGGGACAGGAGGCGTGTCCCAGCATTTT
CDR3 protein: CASSYSGTGGVSQHF

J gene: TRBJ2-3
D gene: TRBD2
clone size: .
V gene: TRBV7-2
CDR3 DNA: TGTGCCAGCAGTTCGGCGGGAGGGCTTTGGGATACGCAGTATTTT
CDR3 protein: CASSSAGGLWDTQYF

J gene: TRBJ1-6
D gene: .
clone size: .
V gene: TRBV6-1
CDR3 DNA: TGTGCCAGCAGCGAGTACAGTGATTGGAATTCACCCCTCCACTTT
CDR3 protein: CASSEYSDWNSPLHF

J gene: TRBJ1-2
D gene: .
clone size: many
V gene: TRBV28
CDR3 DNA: TGTGCCAGCAGAGAGACCGAGATCTATGGCTACACCTTC
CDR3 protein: CASRETEIYGYTF

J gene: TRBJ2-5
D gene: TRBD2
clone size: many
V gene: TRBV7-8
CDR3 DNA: TGTGCCAGCAGCTTAGGACTAGCGGGAGTTGAAGAGACCCAGTACTTC
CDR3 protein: CASSLGLAGVEETQYF

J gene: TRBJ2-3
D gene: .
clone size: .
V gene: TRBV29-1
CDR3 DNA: TGCAGCGCGTGGGAAGGGGGAGATACGCAGTATTTT
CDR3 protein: CSAWEGGDTQYF

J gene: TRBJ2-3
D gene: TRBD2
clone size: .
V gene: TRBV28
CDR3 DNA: TGTGCCAGCGGCAGCGGGGGGGCCACAGATACGCAGTATTTT
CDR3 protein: CASGSGGATDTQYF

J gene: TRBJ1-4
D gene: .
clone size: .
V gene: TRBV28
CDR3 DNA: TGTGCCAGCAGTACCGGGAGAGAAAAACTGTTTTTT
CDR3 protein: CASSTGREKLFF

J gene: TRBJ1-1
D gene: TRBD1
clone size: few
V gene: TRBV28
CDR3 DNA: TGTGCCCGCAGTTTAACAGGGGGGAACACTGAAGCTTTCTTT
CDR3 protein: CARSLTGGNTEAFF

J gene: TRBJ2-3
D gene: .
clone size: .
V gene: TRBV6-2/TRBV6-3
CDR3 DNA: TGTGCCAGCAGTTTGGGGGGCTACACGCAGTATTTT
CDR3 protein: CASSLGGYTQYF

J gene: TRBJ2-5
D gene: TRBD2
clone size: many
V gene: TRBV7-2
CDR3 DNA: TGTGCCAGCAGCGGACGCGGGGGGGAGACCCAGTACTTC
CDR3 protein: CASSGRGGETQYF

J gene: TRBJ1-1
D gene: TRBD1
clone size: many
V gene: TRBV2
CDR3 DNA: TGTGCCAGCAGTTACGGGACAGGGGTCACTGAAGCTTTCTTT
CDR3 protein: CASSYGTGVTEAFF

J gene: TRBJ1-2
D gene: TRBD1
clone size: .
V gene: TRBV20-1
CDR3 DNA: TGCAGTGCCACTACAGGGGGCACATCCGGGTTAGCTAACTATGGCTACACCTTC
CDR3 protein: CSATTGGTSGLANYGYTF

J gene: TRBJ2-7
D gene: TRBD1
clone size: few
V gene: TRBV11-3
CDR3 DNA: TGTGCCAGCAGCTTCCTCCGTGACAGGGGGCTTAATTCTGGGGACGAGCAGTACTTC
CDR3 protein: CASSFLRDRGLNSGDEQYF

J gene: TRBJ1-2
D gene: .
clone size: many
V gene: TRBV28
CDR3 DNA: TGTGCCAGCAGTTTACGGGGTGGCTACACCTTC
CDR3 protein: CASSLRGGYTF

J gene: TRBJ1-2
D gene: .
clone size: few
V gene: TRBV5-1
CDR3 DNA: TGCGCCAGCAGCTTGGCTTTAGGGCAGGTCTATGGCTACACCTTC
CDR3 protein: CASSLALGQVYGYTF

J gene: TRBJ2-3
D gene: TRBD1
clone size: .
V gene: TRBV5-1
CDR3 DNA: TGCGCCAGCAGCCCTCGGACAGGGGGGAGCACAGATACGCAGTATTTT
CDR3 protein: CASSPRTGGSTDTQYF

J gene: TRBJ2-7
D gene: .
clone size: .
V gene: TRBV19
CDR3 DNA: TGTGCCAGTAGGCCTTCCTCTGCCGGAACGGCCTCCTACGAGCAGTACTTC
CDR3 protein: CASRPSSAGTASYEQYF

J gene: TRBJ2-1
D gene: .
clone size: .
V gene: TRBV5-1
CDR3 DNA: TGCGCCAGCAGCTTCCGGGACTCTTACAATGAGCAGTTCTTC
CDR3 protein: CASSFRDSYNEQFF

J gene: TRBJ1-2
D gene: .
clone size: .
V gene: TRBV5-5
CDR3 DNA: TGTGCCAGCAGCGGGGGGGCAGGGTACGACTATGGCTACACCTTC
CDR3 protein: CASSGGAGYDYGYTF

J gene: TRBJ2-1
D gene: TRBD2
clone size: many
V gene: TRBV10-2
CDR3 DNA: TGCGCCAGCAGTGAGTTGGGACTAGCGGGAGGGTGGAACAATGAGCAGTTCTTC
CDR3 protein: CASSELGLAGGWNNEQFF

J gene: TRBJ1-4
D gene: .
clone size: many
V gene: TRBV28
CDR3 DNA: TGTGCCAGCAGTTTGGAGAGCTCTGAAAAACTGTTTTTT
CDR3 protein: CASSLESSEKLFF

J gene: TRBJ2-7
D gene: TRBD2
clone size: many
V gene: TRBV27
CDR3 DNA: TGTGCCAGCAGTTTAGGCCTAGCGGGGCCCTCGGAGCAGTACTTC
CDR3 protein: CASSLGLAGPSEQYF

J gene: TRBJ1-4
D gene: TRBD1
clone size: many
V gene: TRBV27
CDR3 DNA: TGTGCCAGCGGGGACAGGGGGCGCGAAAAACTGTTTTTT
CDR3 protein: CASGDRGREKLFF

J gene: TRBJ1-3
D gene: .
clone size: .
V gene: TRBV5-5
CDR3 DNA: TGTGCCAGCAGCTCGGGCGGGGTGATCTCTGGAAACACCATATATTTT
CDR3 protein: CASSSGGVISGNTIYF

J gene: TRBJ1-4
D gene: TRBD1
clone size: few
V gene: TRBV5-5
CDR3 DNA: TGTGCCAGCCAGAGACAGGGGGTAAAGGGGGAAAAACTGTTTTTT
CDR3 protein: CASQRQGVKGEKLFF

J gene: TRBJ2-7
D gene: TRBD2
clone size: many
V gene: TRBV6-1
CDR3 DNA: TGTGCCAGCGGACTAGCGGGAGCCGGCGAGCAGTACTTC
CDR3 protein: CASGLAGAGEQYF

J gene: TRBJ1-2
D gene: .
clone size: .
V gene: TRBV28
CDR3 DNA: TGTGCCAGCAGTGACCCCCCGGGGGTGGGCTATGGCTACACCTTC
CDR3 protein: CASSDPPGVGYGYTF

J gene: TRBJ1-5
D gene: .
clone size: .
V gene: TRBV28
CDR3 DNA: TGTGCCAGCACCCCGGGGGCCGGACAGCCCCAGCATTTT
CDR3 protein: CASTPGAGQPQHF

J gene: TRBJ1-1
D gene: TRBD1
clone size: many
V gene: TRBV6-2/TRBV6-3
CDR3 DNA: TGTGCCAGCAGTTACTGGCAGGGGGCCGGTTGGAACACTGAAGCTTTCTTT
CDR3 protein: CASSYWQGAGWNTEAFF

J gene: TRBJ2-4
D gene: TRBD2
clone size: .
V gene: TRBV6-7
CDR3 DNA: TGTGCCAGCAGATTAGCGGGGGGGCCAGTCCGAGACATTCAGTACTTC
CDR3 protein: CASRLAGGPVRDIQYF

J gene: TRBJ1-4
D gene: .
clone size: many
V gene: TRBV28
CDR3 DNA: TGTGCCAGCAGTTTAGAAGGAGGTGAAAAACTGTTTTTT
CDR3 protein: CASSLEGGEKLFF